This T cell receptor beta chain was recovered during a study of T cell repertoires and Cas9 in healthy adults (dated by TCRdb to 2017 to 2018). About the study as a whole: SpCas9-reactive T cells were characterized for multi-effector potency, cytotoxicity and lineage determination within the CD4 and CD8 compartments. The study examined preexisting T cell immunity against the Streptococcus pyogenes Cas9 nuclease (SpCas9) used in CRISPR gene editing.

Donors were healthy humans. Notes on this clone: The antigen this receptor binds is unknown. Per-nucleotide qualities are absent, and no much larger clonotype sits a single base away.

General study outcomes and caveats: In vitro, SpCas9-reactive regulatory T cells were reported to reduce the proliferation and function of SpCas9-reactive effector T cells.

CDR3 length: 17 amino acids, cysteine to phenylalanine. The CDR3 DNA has 51 bases and is translated from base 1. CDR1 SGHRS and CDR2 YFSETQ were looked up in the germline V gene. V was cut back by 4 bases and J by 0 bases, leaving a gap of 16 bases between them. Library method: the immunoSEQ multiplex PCR assay. In TCRdb, the immuneACCESS table is reduced to in-frame sequences with V and J assigned. These tables do not hold every clone; where another copy was compared, an unresolved V gene accounts for under half, and the others remain unexplained. This sample gives around 15,000 clones in total; 89% of them show up just once. The top ten hold over 2% of the sample.

The sequence is built from TRBV5-1 and TRBJ2-2, with TRBD1 as a weak D call on 6 bases. The sequence derives from a human donor in good health. Sequencing was carried out using Tregs (CD4+, CD25+, CD127-, CD137-, CD154-) from PBMCs; culture status not recorded. The bases read TGCGCCAGCAGCCTCACTCTAGGACAGCCGAACACCGGGGAGCTGTTTTTT. Its product reads: CASSLTLGQPNTGELFF.